This T cell receptor beta chain is from a study of CD8 T cell repertoires and HIV-1 epitope variants. Study at large: Separate wells received one of Twenty-five Gag or Nef variant peptides. Controls were a CMV, EBV and flu pool, Ebola AY9, and no peptide. Separate from the cultures, 1M uncultured T cells served as baseline.

Profiled with immunoSEQ multiplex PCR; TCRdb holds only in-frame clones, not every one. The sample lists thousands of clones; approximately 70% were seen once. About this clone itself: The antigen remains unidentified.

Trimming stripped 6 bases from V and 3 bases from J, with 23 bases between. The length of the CDR3 is 17 residues. CDR1 MDHEN and CDR2 SYDVKM come from the germline V gene. What was sequenced was cultured CD8+ T cells derived from PBMCs. The clonotype comes from a male donor with HIV. The chain is built from TRBV28 and TRBJ1-2; D might be TRBD1 (5 bases). CDR3 DNA sequence: TGTGCCAGCAGAACTACCCGTCAGGGAGGGAATGACTATGGCTACACCTTC. Encoded protein: CASRTTRQGGNDYGYTF.